This entry lists 23 T cell receptor beta chains sequenced from one sample in a study of blood T cells in healthy people across ages. Sample-barcoded 5' priming and a J-beta primer mix drove a second PCR of roughly 7 to 11 cycles. Each CDR3 protein is one row after TCRdb ran MiXCR on the 5' RACE reads. This table holds over a million distinct CDR3 sequences, around 42% found once. The sample consisted of blood. All receptors derive from a woman in her late teens or twenties in good health.

The chain uses TRBV7-2 and TRBJ2-7; TRBD2 is a possible D gene (6 bases). Trimming removed 5 bases at V and 0 bases at J, with 14 bases between. The CDR3 extends over 15 amino acids. The germline CDR1 and CDR2 sequences are SGHTA and FQGNSA. CDR3 sequence reads: CASSRRGRSSYEQYF. The CDR3, as DNA: TGTGCCAGCAGCCGCCGGGGGAGGAGCTCCTACGAGCAGTACTTC.

J is TRBJ1-2 and V is TRBV12-3 or TRBV12-4; no firm D call. V was pared by 7 bases and J by 6 bases, with 9 bases between. The CDR3 loop spans 11 amino acids. The CDR3 DNA sequence: TGTGCCAGCACCCTATCAGATGGCTACACCTTC. This translates into CASTLSDGYTF.

V is TRBV5-1 and J is TRBJ2-7, with TRBD2 matching over 11 bases. Trimming removed 2 bases from V and 0 bases from J; junction bases left unmatched: 7. The CDR3 spans 17 residues. Per the germline V gene, CDR1 is SGHRS and CDR2 is YFSETQ. CDR3 sequence reads: CASSFLTSGTTSYEQYF. CDR3 DNA: TGCGCCAGCAGCTTCCTGACTAGCGGGACAACCTCCTACGAGCAGTACTTC.

The chain carries TRBV28 and TRBJ1-2; weak D call: TRBD1 (5 bases). V gave up 8 bases and J gave up 4 bases, with 17 bases separating them. CDR1 is MDHEN and CDR2 is SYDVKM in the germline V gene. The CDR3 consists of 14 residues. The DNA for the CDR3 is TGTGCCAGCGATCAGGGTCGGAGCTGCTATGGCTACACCTTC. Protein product: CASDQGRSCYGYTF.

The V gene is TRBV7-3, the J gene TRBJ2-7; 10 bases agree with TRBD1. The germline CDR1 and CDR2 sequences are SGHTA and FQGTGA. V trimming: 5 bases; J trimming: 4 bases; junction bases outside the gene matches: 2. This CDR3 region has 13 residues. CDR3 DNA sequence: TGTGCCAGCAGCAAGGGACAGGGGTACGAGCAGTACTTC. Its translation: CASSKGQGYEQYF.

The chain is built from TRBV20-1 and TRBJ2-1; TRBD2 might be the D (5 bases). The DNA end lines up better with TRBJ2-7; the J call may be wrong. The CDR3 runs to 16 residues. Germline V gene data show CDR1 as DFQATT and CDR2 as SNEGSKA (reference sequence). In DNA, the CDR3 is TGCAGTGCTATGGGTAGCTTTAGCGACTCCTACAATGAGCAGTACTTC. Translated: CSAMGSFSDSYNEQYF.

This clonotype has only a few counts. The J gene is TRBJ1-2, the V gene TRBV6-5; the match to TRBD1 covers 7 bases. Germline lookup yields CDR1 MNHEY and CDR2 SVGAGI. The CDR3 contains 12 residues. With 7 bases clipped from V and 4 bases from J, the junction kept 3 bases outside the gene matches. CDR3 nucleotide sequence: TGTGCCAGCACGAAGGGGGCCTATGGCTACACCTTC. Its protein product is CASTKGAYGYTF.

In regard to this clonotype: A junction boundary mismatches the germline segment, possibly from a read error. The genes are TRBV6-6 and TRBJ2-5; 8 nucleotides agree with TRBD2. Per germline, CDR1 MNHNY and CDR2 SVGAGI (reference sequence). The CDR3 length is 17 residues. CDR3 sequence reads: CACSYYARGGNQETQYF. The CDR3 coding sequence is TGTGCCTGCAGTTACTACGCCCGGGGGGGAAACCAAGAGACCCAGTACTTC.

Notes on this clonotype: Mismatch with germline at one junction end may stem from a read error. The chain has TRBV10-1 and TRBJ2-7; no clear D gene. This CDR3 comprises 12 residues. Germline CDR1 WNHNN, CDR2 SYGVQD (reference sequence). The CDR3 DNA reads TGCGCCAGCAGTGAGGGATCCTACGAGCGGTACTTC. Its translation is CASSEGSYERYF.

Of note for this clonotype: At one end, the junction sequence differs from germline, possibly due to a read error. The J gene is TRBJ1-1, the V gene TRBV30; a weak D match, TRBD1 (6 bases). The CDR3 is 13 amino acids. CDR1 is GTSNPN, CDR2 SVGIG, per germline (reference sequence). CDR3 in amino acids: CAWIEGGNSEAFF. CDR3 DNA sequence: TGTGCCTGGATAGAAGGGGGGAACTCTGAAGCTTTCTTT.

This clonotype was detected a few times. V usage is TRBV3-1 and J usage is TRBJ2-3; TRBD2 matches 15 bases. The length of the CDR3 is 17 residues. Germline assignment: CDR1 LGHDT and CDR2 YNNKEL (reference sequence). V trimming: 2 bases; J trimming: 3 bases; junction bases outside the gene matches: 3. For the CDR3, the DNA is TGTGCCAGCAGCCAATCGGGACTAGCGGGGGGTACAGATACGCAGTATTTT. Amino acids: CASSQSGLAGGTDTQYF.

This chain links TRBV7-2 with TRBJ2-7; 7 nucleotides agree with TRBD2. CDR1 is SGHTA and CDR2 is FQGNSA in the germline V gene. The V and J ends lost 5 bases and 2 bases, in that order; junction bases with no gene match: 9. This CDR3 has 15 residues. CDR3 sequence (DNA): TGTGCCAGCAGCCCAACCGGACTAGGAGCCTACGAGCAGTACTTC. It translates to CASSPTGLGAYEQYF. Supplemented by reference TRBV7-2 and TRBJ2-7, the full variable domain reads GAGVSQSPSNKVTEKGKDVELRCDPISGHTALYWYRQSLGQGLEFLIYFQGNSAPDKSGLPSDRFSAERTGGSVSTLTIQRTQQEDSAVYLCASSPTGLGAYEQYFGPGTRLTVT.

This clonotype was detected only a few times. This chain's CDR3 is CASSLGVPRQSQETQYF. In nucleotides, the CDR3 is TGTGCCAGCAGCTTAGGAGTTCCTCGACAGTCCCAAGAGACCCAGTACTTC. The gene calls are TRBV7-8 and TRBJ2-5, with D maybe TRBD1 (5 bases). CDR1 and CDR2 from the germline V gene are SGHVS and FQNEAQ. The CDR3 consists of 17 residues. Trimming took off 1 base at V and 1 base at J, with 16 bases between the two ends.

This clonotype was recorded a few times. The chain has TRBV20-1 and TRBJ2-7; 10 bases agree with TRBD2. The CDR3 contains 16 residues. Per germline, CDR1 DFQATT and CDR2 SNEGSKA (reference sequence). J was trimmed by 4 bases and V by 1 base; bases with no gene match: 10. CDR3 in amino acids: CSARGTSGRAVYEQYF. The CDR3 DNA is TGCAGTGCTAGAGGGACTAGCGGCCGGGCCGTTTACGAGCAGTACTTC.

This clonotype occurred a few times. The chain employs TRBV18 and TRBJ2-7, with TRBD1 matching 7 bases. Germline CDR1 reads KGHSH; CDR2 reads LQKENI. After removal of 2 bases from V and 4 bases from J, the junction contained 8 bases not matched to a gene. This CDR3 comprises 15 residues. Here the CDR3 reads CASSPKRDRAYEQYF. The CDR3 nucleotides are TGTGCCAGCTCACCAAAACGGGACAGAGCATACGAGCAGTACTTC. The full variable domain, with the rest looked up from reference TRBV18 and TRBJ2-7, is NAGVMQNPRHLVRRRGQEARLRCSPMKGHSHVYWYRQLPEEGLKFMVYLQKENIIDESGMPKERFSAEFPKEGPSILRIQQVVRGDSAAYFCASSPKRDRAYEQYFGPGTRLTVT.

The chain is built from TRBV20-1 and TRBJ1-4; no reliable D call. Germline CDR1 is DFQATT and CDR2 is SNEGSKA (reference sequence). With 4 bases removed from V and 5 bases from J, the gap between germline ends came to 11 bases. The CDR3 consists of 13 residues. CDR3 residues: CSATGRVNEKLFF. The CDR3 nucleotides read TGCAGTGCTACGGGGAGGGTGAATGAAAAACTGTTTTTT.

This clonotype appeared many times. This chain links TRBV24-1 with TRBJ2-3, with D unclear. V lost 2 bases, J lost 0 bases, and 2 bases lay in between. The CDR3 runs 13 residues. From germline, CDR1 is KGHDR and CDR2 SFDVKD. The CDR3 region has the DNA TGTGCCACCAGTGATTCTAGCACAGATACGCAGTATTTT. The encoded protein is CATSDSSTDTQYF.

V and J are TRBV6-6 and TRBJ2-7; TRBD2 matches 13 bases. This CDR3 contains 16 residues. V lost 5 bases, J lost 4 bases, and 8 bases stayed unmatched. CDR1 and CDR2 (germline): MNHNY, SVGAGI (reference sequence). Here the CDR3 reads CASSTPGLAGEYEQYF. CDR3 DNA sequence: TGTGCCAGCAGTACCCCTGGACTAGCGGGAGAATACGAGCAGTACTTC.

CDR3 in amino acids: CASSPPGTGIYYGYTF. The CDR3 DNA reads as TGTGCCAGCTCACCACCGGGGACAGGGATTTACTATGGCTACACCTTC. The chain links TRBV18 to TRBJ1-2; 9 nucleotides match TRBD1. This CDR3 is built from 16 residues. Unmatched junction bases numbered 5, after V lost 0 bases and J lost 3 bases. Germline-derived CDR1 and CDR2 are KGHSH and LQKENI.

The chain combines TRBV2 with TRBJ2-1; D not resolved. Germline lookup yields CDR1 SNHLY and CDR2 FYNNEI. CDR3 size: 15 residues. Trimming cost V 1 base and J 6 bases, with 13 bases left between them. CDR3 sequence: CASSEGRISSNEQFF. CDR3 bases: TGTGCCAGCAGTGAAGGGCGGATAAGCAGCAATGAGCAGTTCTTC.

The V gene is TRBV29-1, the J gene TRBJ1-1; 10 nucleotides line up with TRBD1. Germline trimming cut 3 bases from V and 5 bases from J; bases unmatched to any gene: 6. This CDR3 has 14 amino acids. CDR1 is SQVTM, CDR2 ANQGSEA, per germline. CDR3 nucleotide sequence: TGCAGCGTTGATGGCCGGACAGGGGGAACTGAAGCTTTCTTT. It specifies CSVDGRTGGTEAFF.

The chain recombines TRBV27 with TRBJ2-5; the match to TRBD2 covers 8 bases. From germline, CDR1 is MNHEY and CDR2 SMNVEV (reference sequence). V shed 1 base and J 2 bases; nucleotides not matched to a gene: 6. The CDR3 length is 16 residues. The CDR3 sequence is CASSLWAGGLQETQYF. CDR3 in DNA: TGTGCCAGCAGTTTATGGGCGGGGGGATTGCAAGAGACCCAGTACTTC.

This chain's CDR3 is CASTEGGFFEQYF. In nucleotides, the CDR3 is TGTGCCAGCACAGAGGGGGGCTTTTTCGAGCAGTACTTC. The rearrangement joins TRBV28 to TRBJ2-7; D may correspond to TRBD1 or TRBD2 (6 bases each). Trimming stripped 7 bases from V and 6 bases from J, with 16 bases between. Germline values: CDR1 MDHEN, CDR2 SYDVKM. This CDR3 has 13 amino acids. Using reference TRBV28 and TRBJ2-7 for the parts outside the CDR3, the full variable domain is DVKVTQSSRYLVKRTGEKVFLECVQDMDHENMFWYRQDPGLGLRLIYFSYDVKMKEKGDIPEGYSVSREKKERFSLILESASTNQTSMYLCASTEGGFFEQYFGPGTRLTVT.